This T cell receptor (beta chain) was obtained from a study of control samples from healthy donors and cancer patients. Sequenced by immunoSEQ multiplex PCR; TCRdb stores in-frame clones only, minus some. The data show 95,000 to 130,000 clones, with more than 75% seen just once and over 2% held by the top ten. CDR1 SGDLS and CDR2 YYNGEE come from the germline V gene. Between the trimmed V and J ends, which lost 0 bases and 8 bases, there was a span of 14 bases. The CDR3 sequence is 15 residues long. The chain links TRBV9 to TRBJ1-4; unclear D gene. This TCR was sampled from a woman in her seventies in good health. Source material: blood. CDR3 protein: CASSVGADIIEKLFF. CDR3 DNA sequence: TGTGCCAGCAGCGTAGGGGCAGATATCATAGAAAAACTGTTTTTT.